Following are 14 T cell receptor beta chains from one sample sequenced in a study of T cells in Graves' hyperthyroidism and ophthalmopathy. RNA transcripts gave rise to amplified TCR beta CDR3 regions. The study used the HTBI primer set for a first-round RT-PCR of the TCR CDR3. TCRdb ran MiXCR on the multiplex PCR reads and lists one entry per CDR3 protein. The sample holds about 580,000 distinct CDR3 sequences; 46% are singletons and the top ten take around 7.7%. The sequencing input was peripheral blood or thyroid tissue (not recorded which). The receptors stem from a woman aged 18 to 35 with Graves' hyperthyroidism.

This clonotype was seen ten or more times. The V and J genes are TRBV19 and TRBJ1-5; TRBD1 aligns across 8 bases. Germline V CDR1 and CDR2: LNHDA, SQIVND (reference sequence). After removal of 3 bases from V and 4 bases from J, the junction contained 5 bases not matched to a gene. CDR3 length: 15 amino acids. CDR3 in amino acids: CASSMVQGENQPQHF. CDR3 nucleotides: TGTGCCAGTAGTATGGTACAGGGGGAAAATCAGCCCCAGCATTTT.

Comment on this clonotype: A single base separates this from a much larger clone, so it may be a read error. V gene TRBV5-4 combines with J gene TRBJ2-7, with D possibly TRBD1 on 5 matching bases. This CDR3 region has 15 residues. Germline V gene data show CDR1 as SGHNT and CDR2 as YYREEE (reference sequence). Here the CDR3 reads CASSQEAGLSYDQYF. Written as DNA, the CDR3 is TGCGCCAGCAGCCAAGAGGCAGGGCTTTCCTACGATCAGTACTTC. Together with reference TRBV5-4 and TRBJ2-7, the CDR3 gives the full variable domain: ETGVTQSPTHLIKTRGQQVTLRCSSQSGHNTVSWYQQALGQGPQFIFQYYREEENGRGNFPPRFSGLQFPNYSSELNVNALELDDSALYLCASSQEAGLSYDQYFGPGTRLTVT.

This chain uses TRBV7-9 with TRBJ2-5, with D maybe TRBD2 (5 bases). V gave up 3 bases and J gave up 7 bases, with 12 bases separating them. Germline V gene lookup returns CDR1 SEHNR and CDR2 FQNEAQ (reference sequence). The CDR3 length is 13 residues. CDR3 protein: CASSLRGPGTQYF. The CDR3 bases are TGTGCCAGCAGCTTGAGAGGGCCTGGGACCCAGTACTTC.

This clonotype has ten or more counts. The chain has TRBV11-3 and TRBJ2-5; tentatively, D is TRBD2 (5 bases). This CDR3 contains 15 residues. CDR1 and CDR2 from the germline V gene are SGHNT and YENEEA. The V end was cut by 5 bases, the J end by 5 bases, with 18 bases between. DNA for the CDR3: TGTGCCAGCAGCCCTCTTCTTGGGAGAGGGGAGACCCAGTACTTC. Its translation is CASSPLLGRGETQYF.

V gene TRBV7-9 combines with J gene TRBJ1-2; 8 positions match TRBD1. Per germline, CDR1 SEHNR and CDR2 FQNEAQ (reference sequence). The CDR3 has 13 amino acids. V gave up 5 bases and J gave up 8 bases; unmatched junction bases: 7. The DNA for the CDR3 is TGTGCCAGCAGCGCGCAGGGGGCGCCGGGCTACACCTTC. Its translation: CASSAQGAPGYTF.

This clonotype was seen only a few times. The V gene is TRBV7-9, the J gene TRBJ1-2; TRBD1 matches 7 bases. V lost 8 bases to trimming and J lost 4 bases; unmatched junction nucleotides: 10. CDR1 is SEHNR, CDR2 FQNEAQ, per germline (reference sequence). The CDR3 contains 14 residues. CDR3 DNA: TGTGCCAGCGACCGGAGGGGGCAGGGCTATGGCTACACCTTC. Encoded protein: CASDRRGQGYGYTF.

This chain connects TRBV7-9 to TRBJ1-2; D ambiguous. The CDR3 sequence is 15 residues long. The ends were cut back, 3 bases at V and 4 bases at J, with 15 bases in the middle. Germline CDR1 reads SEHNR; CDR2 reads FQNEAQ (reference sequence). DNA for the CDR3: TGTGCCAGCAGCTTGGCGTCCGGGGTGGGCTATGGCTACACCTTC. It specifies CASSLASGVGYGYTF.

This clonotype showed up many times. V usage is TRBV4-2 and J usage is TRBJ2-2, with no clear D. In germline, CDR1 is LGHNA, CDR2 YNFKEQ. Trimming cost V 1 base and J 4 bases, with 7 bases left between them. The CDR3 consists of 14 residues. DNA for the CDR3: TGTGCCAGCAGCCAAGGGTCCTTCACCGGGGAGCTGTTTTTT. It encodes CASSQGSFTGELFF.

The chain joins TRBV5-1 to TRBJ2-7, with 7 bases matching TRBD1. Trimming removed 4 bases from V and 2 bases from J; junction bases left unmatched: 9. Germline V lookup: CDR1 SGHRS, CDR2 YFSETQ. This CDR3 contains 15 residues. CDR3 loop: CASSQDEQGTYEQYF. CDR3 DNA: TGCGCCAGCAGCCAAGATGAACAGGGGACCTACGAGCAGTACTTC.

The table lists this clonotype with a few counts. This chain connects TRBV7-2 to TRBJ2-7; 7 nucleotides match TRBD2. After removal of 1 base from V and 4 bases from J, the junction contained 10 bases not matched to a gene. Germline V gene data show CDR1 as SGHTA and CDR2 as FQGNSA. This CDR3 spans 16 amino acids. For the CDR3, the DNA is TGTGCCAGCAGCTTAGTTGTTTTATGGGAGGGGTACGAGCAGTACTTC. Its translation: CASSLVVLWEGYEQYF.

V and J are TRBV7-4 and TRBJ2-7; possibly TRBD1 for D (6 bases). The CDR3 is made up of 14 amino acids. The ends were cut back, 8 bases at V and 2 bases at J, with 16 bases in the middle. The germline gives CDR1 SGHVT, CDR2 SQSDAQ. CDR3 DNA sequence: TGTGCCAGCGGCGACCAGGACAGAGCCTACGAGCAGTACTTC. Protein product: CASGDQDRAYEQYF.

This clonotype showed up just a few times. V and J are TRBV29-1 and TRBJ2-7; weak D call: TRBD1 (6 bases). The CDR3 is 13 residues long. Germline V gene sequence: CDR1 SQVTM, CDR2 ANQGSEA. The V and J ends lost 6 bases and 2 bases respectively, with 14 bases between them. The CDR3 DNA reads as TGCAGCGTGGCCACGGACAGTACCTACGAGCAGTACTTC. Its protein is CSVATDSTYEQYF.

The CDR3 DNA sequence: TGTGCCAGCAGCCCTACCCGTGGTCTGCAGTACTTC. Amino acids: CASSPTRGLQYF. The rearrangement uses TRBV3-1 and TRBJ2-7; D unclear. Germline V gene data show CDR1 as LGHDT and CDR2 as YNNKEL (reference sequence). The CDR3 sequence is 12 residues long. Trimming pared 4 bases from V and 9 bases from J, leaving 13 bases between.

The chain uses TRBV20-1 and TRBJ1-4, with D possibly being TRBD1 (6 bases). The germline V gene has CDR1 DFQATT and CDR2 SNEGSKA (reference sequence). V lost 1 base, J lost 8 bases, and 14 bases lay in between. The CDR3 length is 14 residues. CDR3 DNA sequence: TGCAGTGCTAGAGGTTGGGGGCGTAGGGAAAAACTGTTTTTT. Residues: CSARGWGRREKLFF.